This TCR beta chain was identified during a study of T cell responses to AZD1222 COVID-19 vaccine. Findings and caveats of the study: Targeting of unmutated variant regions was reportedly seen in nearly half of spike-specific TCRs. Among the donors, most were white British and more were female, and clonal diversity was possibly underestimated. Spike-specific TCR breadth and depth went up after people got two AZD1222 doses.

This CDR3 has 13 amino acids. Per germline, CDR1 WNHNN and CDR2 SYGVQD (reference sequence). The V end was cut by 0 bases, the J end by 4 bases, with 7 bases between. Regarding this clone: Its antigen is unknown.

TCRdb's table, derived via immunoSEQ multiplex PCR, lists solely in-frame clones and lacks some. The sample shows 200,000 or so clones, around 93% of them seen only once. J is TRBJ2-7 and V is TRBV10-1; D is uncertain. The clonotype originates from an adult in good health. Sequences were derived from peripheral blood, sampled on day 0 of AZD1222 vaccination. CDR3 DNA sequence: TGCGCCAGCAGTGAGTCCCCGTCTTACGAGCAGTACTTC. It translates to CASSESPSYEQYF.